This T cell receptor beta chain was obtained from a study of PD-1 blockade in mismatch repair-deficient tumors. Study information: Patients had approximately 11 mismatch repair-deficient cancer types, all previously treated and progressing. Findings and limits, study-wide: After pembrolizumab, tumor-resident clones rose rapidly, then generally contracted before radiologic responses.

The data were produced by immunoSEQ multiplex PCR, yet TCRdb's version contains in-frame clones alone and is incomplete. The sample lists about 120,000 clones, about 88% occurring once. A remark on this clone: Its antigen is not known.

Every patient had mismatch repair deficiency by PCR or immunohistochemistry. This material consisted of peripheral blood, taken approximately 72 weeks after starting pembrolizumab. The receptor's source is an adult with mismatch repair-deficient cancer.

DNA for the CDR3: TGTGCCAGCAGCTTGACTAGCGGGATTCGATCAGATACGCAGTATTTT. This translates into CASSLTSGIRSDTQYF. The chain links TRBV5-4 to TRBJ2-3; TRBD2 matches at 10 bases. J lost 4 bases, V lost 1 base, and 6 bases had no gene match. The CDR3 has 16 amino acids. Looked up from germline, CDR1 is SGHNT and CDR2 is YYREEE (reference sequence).